This T cell receptor (beta chain) derives from a study of OX40 agonist ivuxolimab in advanced cancers. Broadly, across the study: Ivuxolimab, which targeted the costimulatory receptor OX40 (CD134), was an agonistic, fully human IgG2 monoclonal antibody. Intravenous ivuxolimab was administered to patients every 2 weeks at six dose levels: 0.01, 0.1, 0.3, 1.5, 3 and 10 mg/kg. Among the roughly 50 dose-escalation patients, some 20 had hepatocellular carcinoma, roughly 15 melanoma, 9 renal cell carcinoma and 9 head and neck cancer. A male proportion of nearly 85% and a mean age of approximately 60 years, ranging from 23 to 79, were recorded for the dose-escalation cohort. Patients were allowed to have had prior anti-PD-1, anti-PD-L1 or anti-CTLA-4 therapy, and 40% to 45% of the dose-escalation patients had previously received checkpoint inhibitors. Partial responses were achieved by three dose-escalation patients, of whom one had hepatocellular carcinoma and two had cutaneous melanoma. The purpose of peripheral TCRbeta sequencing was to test whether ivuxolimab changed TCR sequence diversity and led to clonal T-cell expansion. The paper reports the monotherapy dose-escalation portion (N ≈ 50 patients) of the phase I ivuxolimab trial. General conclusions and limits of the study: In partial responders in the 0.1-3.0 mg/kg groups, normalized peripheral clonal expansion was found to be among the lowest, especially among CD8+ T cells. The antigen specificity of the peripheral T cells that underwent clonal expansion was not determined. At doses of 0.1 to 3.0 mg/kg, clonal expansion of both CD4+ and CD8+ blood T cells was observed from baseline to week 6. Low levels of normalized T-cell clonal expansion were also shown by some nonresponding patients. After ivuxolimab, more expanded clones were found on average in CD8+ T cells than in CD4+ T cells.

A word on this clone: It has no known antigen specificity. No per-base quality is available; no much larger clone lies one base away.

Patients with a history of autoimmune disease or receiving systemic immunosuppression were excluded from the trial. Peripheral blood for TCR sequencing was drawn from every dose cohort at baseline, at cycle 4 day 1 and at cycle 7 day 1. The samples were drawn from a first-in-human, open-label, multicenter phase I dose-escalation trial of ivuxolimab. Adults with locally advanced or metastatic melanoma, renal cell, hepatocellular, or head and neck squamous cell carcinoma were enrolled in the trial. Before TCR sequencing, CD4+ and CD8+ T cells were separately sorted from peripheral blood. CDR1 and CDR2 (MNHEY, SMNVEV) derive from the germline V gene (reference sequence). The CDR3 contains 15 residues, cysteine and phenylalanine counted. Just CDR3 DNA is preserved here, 45 bases in frame from base 1. V is reduced by 6 bases and J by 2 bases, leaving a spacing of 14 bases between them. Genomic DNA was isolated from the sorted cells so that the TCRbeta CDR3 region could be sequenced. The immunoSEQ Assay was used for sequencing of TCRbeta CDR3 regions. This is the immuneACCESS table as TCRdb keeps it, with only in-frame sequences that have V and J called. A part of the clones is gone; compared with another copy, unresolved V genes explain less than half, and the rest is unexplained. This sample gives about 47,000 clones in total; 81% of them show up just once. The top ten constitute about 7% of the sample.

The starting material was CD4+ or CD8+ T cells sorted from blood, obtained in a trial of the OX40 agonist ivuxolimab. This sequence was found in an adult with an advanced solid tumor such as melanoma, head and neck, liver or kidney cancer. The sequence is built from TRBV27 and TRBJ1-5; the D gene assignment is ambiguous. The CDR3 region has the sequence CASRGYGAGNQPQHF. Here is the DNA: TGTGCCAGCAGGGGTTACGGCGCGGGCAATCAGCCCCAGCATTTT.